These 13 T cell receptor beta chains came from one sample sequenced in a study of shared clonotypes between healthy human individuals. Naive CD8 cells, CD45RO-negative and positively selected for CCR7, excluded terminally differentiated effector memory CD45RA+ cells. The repertoire was sequenced with immunoSEQ multiplex PCR; TCRdb's copy has only in-frame clones and lacks some. The profile shows hundreds of thousands of clones, 95% of them singletons. Source material: naive CD8+ T cells sorted from blood. All receptors come from a woman in her twenties or thirties in good health.

The rearrangement uses TRBV6-6 and TRBJ2-7; no firm D call. CDR3 length: 13 residues. V gave up 3 bases and J gave up 3 bases, with 9 bases separating them. The germline V gene encodes CDR1 MNHNY and CDR2 SVGAGI (reference sequence). The CDR3 sequence: CASSYEHNYEQYF. As DNA, the CDR3 is TGTGCCAGCAGTTATGAGCACAACTACGAGCAGTACTTC.

The genes are TRBV7-9 and TRBJ2-2; tentatively, D is TRBD1 (6 bases). Germline assignment: CDR1 SEHNR and CDR2 FQNEAQ (reference sequence). With 5 bases removed from V and 6 bases from J, the gap between germline ends came to 7 bases. The CDR3 consists of 12 residues. The CDR3 DNA reads as TGTGCCAGCAGCACAGGGTCCGGGGAGCTGTTTTTT. Protein sequence: CASSTGSGELFF.

The rearrangement links TRBV11-1 to TRBJ1-2; D unclear. The germline V gene has CDR1 SGHAT and CDR2 FQDESV (reference sequence). Trimming stripped 0 bases from V and 4 bases from J, with 9 bases between. The CDR3 is made up of 14 amino acids. The CDR3 reads CASSLAGSSYGYTF. CDR3 bases: TGTGCCAGCAGCTTAGCCGGCAGTTCCTATGGCTACACCTTC.

The V call is TRBV27, the J call TRBJ2-5; 8 bases map to TRBD1. The end of the DNA aligns better with TRBJ2-7, so the J call may be wrong. The germline V gene has CDR1 MNHEY and CDR2 SMNVEV (reference sequence). The CDR3 is 16 amino acids. CDR3 nucleotide sequence: TGTGCCAGCAGTTTATTTCCCGGACAGGGATACTACGAGCAGTACTTC. Translation: CASSLFPGQGYYEQYF.

The chain employs TRBV5-5 and TRBJ2-7; no firm D call. V lost 1 base to trimming and J lost 2 bases, with 7 bases between them. CDR1 and CDR2 from the germline V gene are SGHKS and YYEKEE (reference sequence). This CDR3 comprises 13 residues. CDR3 sequence reads: CASSLPGTYEQYF. CDR3 DNA: TGTGCCAGCAGCTTGCCAGGAACCTACGAGCAGTACTTC. Variable domain in full (rest from reference TRBV5-5 and TRBJ2-7): DAGVTQSPTHLIKTRGQQVTLRCSPISGHKSVSWYQQVLGQGPQFIFQYYEKEERGRGNFPDRFSARQFPNYSSELNVNALLLGDSALYLCASSLPGTYEQYFGPGTRLTVT.

The V and J genes are TRBV28 and TRBJ2-7; perhaps D is TRBD1 or TRBD2 (5 bases each). CDR1 is MDHEN, CDR2 SYDVKM, per germline. V was shortened by 3 bases and J by 0 bases, with 12 bases between the two germline ends. The CDR3 runs to 15 residues. In nucleotides, the CDR3 is TGTGCCAGCAGTTTGTGGGGGTCCGCCTCCTACGAGCAGTACTTC. Translating gives CASSLWGSASYEQYF.

J is TRBJ2-5 and V is TRBV29-1; TRBD1 or TRBD2 may be the D gene (5 bases each). Germline CDR1 is SQVTM and CDR2 is ANQGSEA. Trimming cost V 6 bases and J 1 base, with 21 bases left between them. The CDR3 runs 16 residues. The CDR3 protein is CSVEPGPPNFQETQYF. The CDR3 nucleotides are TGCAGCGTAGAACCGGGACCCCCAAACTTCCAAGAGACCCAGTACTTC.

The rearrangement joins TRBV28 to TRBJ2-1; 10 bases align to TRBD2. Germline V gives CDR1 MDHEN, CDR2 SYDVKM. J was trimmed by 5 bases and V by 5 bases; bases with no gene match: 9. This CDR3 has 16 residues. This CDR3 is CASSVKGLAYHNEQFF. CDR3 bases: TGTGCCAGCAGTGTCAAGGGACTAGCGTACCACAATGAGCAGTTCTTC.

The rearrangement uses TRBV2 and TRBJ2-7; 10 positions agree with TRBD1. Losses at the gene ends were 6 bases for V and 3 bases for J; bases not matched to a gene: 5. The CDR3 runs to 14 residues. Germline values: CDR1 SNHLY, CDR2 FYNNEI. The CDR3 here is CASRAGTGVYEQYF. The CDR3 nucleotides read TGTGCCAGCAGAGCCGGGACAGGGGTCTACGAGCAGTACTTC.

The chain uses TRBV2 and TRBJ2-7; no reliable D call. Germline V gene data show CDR1 as SNHLY and CDR2 as FYNNEI. V gave up 0 bases and J gave up 0 bases, with 12 bases separating them. There are 16 residues in the CDR3. Here the CDR3 reads CASSEARHISSYEQYF. The CDR3 DNA is TGTGCCAGCAGTGAAGCCCGGCACATAAGCTCCTACGAGCAGTACTTC.

V gene TRBV21-1 combines with J gene TRBJ1-2. TRBV21-1 constitutes a pseudogene. The CDR3 loop spans 15 amino acids. As DNA, the CDR3 is TGTGCCAGCAGCAAAACTAGTGACATATACTATGGCTACACCTTC. Residues: CASSKTSDIYYGYTF.

The chain links TRBV5-4 to TRBJ1-5, with D unclear. The CDR3 extends over 13 amino acids. V lost 7 bases and J 2 bases, leaving 10 bases between the germline ends. Germline CDR1 and CDR2: SGHNT and YYREEE (reference sequence). CDR3 sequence: CASGEYGNQPQHF. CDR3 bases: TGTGCCAGCGGGGAGTACGGCAATCAGCCCCAGCATTTT.

Points on this clone: The identical CDR3 is also encoded by other nucleotide sequences in the sample. This rearrangement joins TRBV9 to TRBJ2-7, with a tentative D call TRBD2 (5 bases). Deletions cut 0 bases from V and 2 bases from J, with 9 bases between. This CDR3 has 14 amino acids. Germline V lookup: CDR1 SGDLS, CDR2 YYNGEE. The CDR3 DNA is TGTGCCAGCAGCGTAGGTGGGGAGACCTACGAGCAGTACTTC. Protein product: CASSVGGETYEQYF.